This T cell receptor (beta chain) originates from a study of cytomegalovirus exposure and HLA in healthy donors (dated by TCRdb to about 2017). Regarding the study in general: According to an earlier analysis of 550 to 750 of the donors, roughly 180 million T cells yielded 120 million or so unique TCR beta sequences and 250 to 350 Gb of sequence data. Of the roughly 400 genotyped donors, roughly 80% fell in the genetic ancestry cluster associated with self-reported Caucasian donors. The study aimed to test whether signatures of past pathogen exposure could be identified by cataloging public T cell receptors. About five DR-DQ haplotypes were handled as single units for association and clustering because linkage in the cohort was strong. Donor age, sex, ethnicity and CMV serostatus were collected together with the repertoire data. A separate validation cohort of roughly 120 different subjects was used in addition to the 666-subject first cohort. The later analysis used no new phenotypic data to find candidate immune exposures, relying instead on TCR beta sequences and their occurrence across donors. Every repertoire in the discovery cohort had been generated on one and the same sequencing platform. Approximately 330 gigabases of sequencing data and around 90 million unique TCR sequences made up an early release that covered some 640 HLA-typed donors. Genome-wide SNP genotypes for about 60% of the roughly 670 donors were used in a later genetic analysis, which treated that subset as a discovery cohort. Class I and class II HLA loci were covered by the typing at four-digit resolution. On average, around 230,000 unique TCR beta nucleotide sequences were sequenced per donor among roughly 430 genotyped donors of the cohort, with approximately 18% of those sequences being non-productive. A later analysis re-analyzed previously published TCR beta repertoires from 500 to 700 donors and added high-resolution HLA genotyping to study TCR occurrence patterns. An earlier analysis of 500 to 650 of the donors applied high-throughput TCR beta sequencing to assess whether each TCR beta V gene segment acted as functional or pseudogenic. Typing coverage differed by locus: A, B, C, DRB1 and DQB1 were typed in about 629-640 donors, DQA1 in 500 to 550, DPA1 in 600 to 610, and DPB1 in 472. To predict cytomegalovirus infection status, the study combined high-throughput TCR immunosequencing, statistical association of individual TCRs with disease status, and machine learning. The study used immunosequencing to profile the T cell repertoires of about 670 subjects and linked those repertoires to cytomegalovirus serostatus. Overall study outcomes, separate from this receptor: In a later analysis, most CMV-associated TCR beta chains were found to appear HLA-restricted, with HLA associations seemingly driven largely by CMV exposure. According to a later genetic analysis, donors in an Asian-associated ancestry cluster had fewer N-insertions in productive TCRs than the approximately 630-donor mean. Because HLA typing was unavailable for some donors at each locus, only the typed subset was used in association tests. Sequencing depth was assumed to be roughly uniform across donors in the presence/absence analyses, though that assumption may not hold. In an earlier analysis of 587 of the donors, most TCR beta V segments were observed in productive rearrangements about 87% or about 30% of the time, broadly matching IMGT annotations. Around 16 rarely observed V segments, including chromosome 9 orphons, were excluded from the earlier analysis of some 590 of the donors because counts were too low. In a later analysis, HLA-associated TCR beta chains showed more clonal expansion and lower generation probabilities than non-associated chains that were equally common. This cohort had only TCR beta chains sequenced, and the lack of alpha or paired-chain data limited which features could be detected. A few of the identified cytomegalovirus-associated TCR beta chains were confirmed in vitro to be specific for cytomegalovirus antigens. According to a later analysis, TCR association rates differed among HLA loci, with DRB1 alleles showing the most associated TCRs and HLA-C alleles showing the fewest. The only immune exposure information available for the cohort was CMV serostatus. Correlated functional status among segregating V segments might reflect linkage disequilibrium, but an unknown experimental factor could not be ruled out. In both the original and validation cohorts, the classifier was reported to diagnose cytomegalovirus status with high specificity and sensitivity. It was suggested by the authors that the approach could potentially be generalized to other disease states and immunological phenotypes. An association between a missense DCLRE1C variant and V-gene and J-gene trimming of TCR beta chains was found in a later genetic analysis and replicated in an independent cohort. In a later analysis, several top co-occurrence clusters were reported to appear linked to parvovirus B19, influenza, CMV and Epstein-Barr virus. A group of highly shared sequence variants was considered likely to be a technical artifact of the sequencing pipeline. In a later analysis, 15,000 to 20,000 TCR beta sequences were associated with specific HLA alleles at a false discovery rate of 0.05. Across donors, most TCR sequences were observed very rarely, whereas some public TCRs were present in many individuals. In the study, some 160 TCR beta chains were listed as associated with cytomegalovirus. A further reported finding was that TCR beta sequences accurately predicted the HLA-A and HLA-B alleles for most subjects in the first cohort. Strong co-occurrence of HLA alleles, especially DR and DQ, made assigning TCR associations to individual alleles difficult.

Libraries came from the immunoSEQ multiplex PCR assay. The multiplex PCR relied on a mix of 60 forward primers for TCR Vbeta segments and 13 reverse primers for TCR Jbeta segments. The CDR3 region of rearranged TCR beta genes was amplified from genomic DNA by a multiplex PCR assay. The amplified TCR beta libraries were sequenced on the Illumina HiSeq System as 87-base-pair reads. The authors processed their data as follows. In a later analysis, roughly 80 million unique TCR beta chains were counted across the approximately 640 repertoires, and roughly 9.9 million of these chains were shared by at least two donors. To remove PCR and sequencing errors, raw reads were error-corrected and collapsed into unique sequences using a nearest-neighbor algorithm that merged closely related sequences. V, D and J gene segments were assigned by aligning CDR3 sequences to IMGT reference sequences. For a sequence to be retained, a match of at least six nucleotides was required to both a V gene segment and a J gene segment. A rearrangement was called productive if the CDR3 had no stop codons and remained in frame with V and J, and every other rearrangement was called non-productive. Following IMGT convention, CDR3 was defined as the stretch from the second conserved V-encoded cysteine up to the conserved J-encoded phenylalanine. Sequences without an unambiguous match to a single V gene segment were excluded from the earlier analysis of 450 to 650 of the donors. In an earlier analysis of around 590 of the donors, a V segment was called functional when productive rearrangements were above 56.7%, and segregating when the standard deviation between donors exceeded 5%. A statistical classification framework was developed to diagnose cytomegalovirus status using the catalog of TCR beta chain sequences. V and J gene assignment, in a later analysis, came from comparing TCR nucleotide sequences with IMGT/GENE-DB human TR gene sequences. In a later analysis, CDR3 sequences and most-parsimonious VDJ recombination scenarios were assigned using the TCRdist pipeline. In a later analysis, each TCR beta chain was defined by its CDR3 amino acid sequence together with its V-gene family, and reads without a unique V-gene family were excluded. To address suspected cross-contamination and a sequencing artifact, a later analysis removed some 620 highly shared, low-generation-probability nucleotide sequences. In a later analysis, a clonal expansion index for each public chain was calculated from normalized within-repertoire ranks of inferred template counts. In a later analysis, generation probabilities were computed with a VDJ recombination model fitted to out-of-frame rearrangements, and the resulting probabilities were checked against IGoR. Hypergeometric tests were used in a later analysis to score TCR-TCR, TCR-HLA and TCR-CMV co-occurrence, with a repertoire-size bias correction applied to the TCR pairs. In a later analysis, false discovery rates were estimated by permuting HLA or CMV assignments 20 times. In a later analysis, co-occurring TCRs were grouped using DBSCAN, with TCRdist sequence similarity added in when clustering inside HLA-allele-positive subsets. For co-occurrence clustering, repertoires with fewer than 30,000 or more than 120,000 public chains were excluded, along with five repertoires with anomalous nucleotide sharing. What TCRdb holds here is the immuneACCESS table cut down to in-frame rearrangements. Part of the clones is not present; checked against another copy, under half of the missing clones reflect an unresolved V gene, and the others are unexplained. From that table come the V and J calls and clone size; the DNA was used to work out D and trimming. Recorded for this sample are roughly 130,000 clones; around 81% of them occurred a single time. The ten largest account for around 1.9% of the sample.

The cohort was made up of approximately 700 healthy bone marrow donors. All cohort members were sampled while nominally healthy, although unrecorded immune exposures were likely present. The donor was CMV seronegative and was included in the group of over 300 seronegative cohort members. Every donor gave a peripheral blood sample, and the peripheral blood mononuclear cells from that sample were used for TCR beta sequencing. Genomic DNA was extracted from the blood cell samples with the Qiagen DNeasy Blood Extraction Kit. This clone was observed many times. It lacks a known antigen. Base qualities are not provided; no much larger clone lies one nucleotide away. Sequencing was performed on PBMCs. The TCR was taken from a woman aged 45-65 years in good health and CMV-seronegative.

The sequenced DNA: TGTGCCAGCAGCCCCGGGGTAGCGGGGGCTTGGGATGAGCAGTTCTTC. The translation is CASSPGVAGAWDEQFF. Here the chain combines TRBV6-4 and TRBJ2-1; 9 nucleotides in the junction match TRBD2. Looking up the germline V gene yields CDR1 MRHNA and CDR2 SNTAGT. The CDR3 runs 16 residues from the cysteine to the phenylalanine. Kept here is only the CDR3 DNA, which spans 48 bases and is read in frame from base 1. V is pruned by 6 bases and J by 8 bases, leaving 14 bases of the junction without a gene match.